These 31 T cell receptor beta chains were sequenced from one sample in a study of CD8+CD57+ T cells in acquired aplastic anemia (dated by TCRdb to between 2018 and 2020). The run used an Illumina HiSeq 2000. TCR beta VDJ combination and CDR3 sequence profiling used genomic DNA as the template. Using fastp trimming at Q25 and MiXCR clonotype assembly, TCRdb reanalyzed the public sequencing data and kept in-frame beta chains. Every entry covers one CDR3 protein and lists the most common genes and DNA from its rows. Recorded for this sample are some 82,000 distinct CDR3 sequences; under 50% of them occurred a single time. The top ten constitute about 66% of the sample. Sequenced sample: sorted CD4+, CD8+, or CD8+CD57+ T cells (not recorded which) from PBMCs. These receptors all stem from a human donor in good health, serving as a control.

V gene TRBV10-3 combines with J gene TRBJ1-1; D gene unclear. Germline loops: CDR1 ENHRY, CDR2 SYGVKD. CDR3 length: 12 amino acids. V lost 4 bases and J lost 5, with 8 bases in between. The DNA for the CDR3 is TGTGCCATCAGTGGGCATAGGACTGAAGCTTTCTTT. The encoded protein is CAISGHRTEAFF.

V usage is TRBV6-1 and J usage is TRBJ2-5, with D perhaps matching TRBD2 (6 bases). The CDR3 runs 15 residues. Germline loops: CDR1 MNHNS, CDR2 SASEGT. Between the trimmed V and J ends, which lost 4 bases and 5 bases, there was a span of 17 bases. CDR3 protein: CASSVGGGDLETQYF. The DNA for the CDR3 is TGTGCCAGCAGTGTCGGCGGAGGGGATTTGGAGACCCAGTACTTC.

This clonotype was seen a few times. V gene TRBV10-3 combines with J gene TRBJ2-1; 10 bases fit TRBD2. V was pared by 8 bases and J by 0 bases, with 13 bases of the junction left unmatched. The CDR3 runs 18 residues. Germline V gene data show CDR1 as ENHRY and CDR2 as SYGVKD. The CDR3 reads CAISGVLAGESSYNEQFF. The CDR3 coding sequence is TGTGCCATCTCTGGGGTTCTAGCGGGGGAGAGCTCCTACAATGAGCAGTTCTTC.

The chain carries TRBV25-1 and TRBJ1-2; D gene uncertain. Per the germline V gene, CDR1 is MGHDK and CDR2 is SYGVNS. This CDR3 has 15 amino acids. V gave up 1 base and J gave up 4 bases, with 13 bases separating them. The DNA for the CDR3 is TGTGCCAGCAGTGAATTCGGGTACGGAGTCTATGGCTACACCTTC. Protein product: CASSEFGYGVYGYTF.

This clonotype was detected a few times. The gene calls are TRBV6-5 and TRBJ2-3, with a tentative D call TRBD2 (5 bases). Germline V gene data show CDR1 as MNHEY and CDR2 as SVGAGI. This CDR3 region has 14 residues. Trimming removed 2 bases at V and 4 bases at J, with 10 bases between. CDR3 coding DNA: TGTGCCAGCAGTTACGGGAGTGGAGCAGATACGCAGTATTTT. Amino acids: CASSYGSGADTQYF.

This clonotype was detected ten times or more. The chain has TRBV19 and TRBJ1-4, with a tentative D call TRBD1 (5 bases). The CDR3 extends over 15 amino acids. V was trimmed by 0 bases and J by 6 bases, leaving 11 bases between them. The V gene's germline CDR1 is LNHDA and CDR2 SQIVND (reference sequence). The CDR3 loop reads CASSIEGRVDEKLFF. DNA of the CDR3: TGTGCCAGTAGTATAGAGGGCAGGGTGGATGAAAAACTGTTTTTT.

CDR3 nucleotide sequence: TGTGCCAGCAGCGTAGGCGGGGGTGAGCAGTACTTC. Translation gives CASSVGGGEQYF. The chain carries TRBV9 and TRBJ2-7; 7 bases agree with TRBD2. Germline V CDR1 and CDR2: SGDLS, YYNGEE. The CDR3 loop spans 12 amino acids. After removal of 0 bases from V and 7 bases from J, the junction contained 1 base not matched to a gene.

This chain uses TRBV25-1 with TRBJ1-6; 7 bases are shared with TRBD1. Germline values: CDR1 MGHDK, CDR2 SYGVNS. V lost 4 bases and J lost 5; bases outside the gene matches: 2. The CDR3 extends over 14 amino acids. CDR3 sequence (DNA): TGTGCCAGCAGTGGGGACAGCGATAATTCACCCCTCCACTTT. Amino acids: CASSGDSDNSPLHF.

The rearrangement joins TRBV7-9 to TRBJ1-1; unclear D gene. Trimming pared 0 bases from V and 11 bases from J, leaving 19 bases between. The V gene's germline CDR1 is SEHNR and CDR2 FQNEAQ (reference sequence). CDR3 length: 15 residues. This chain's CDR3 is CASSLAPRANPGAFF. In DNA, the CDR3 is TGTGCCAGCAGCTTAGCACCCCGGGCCAACCCGGGGGCTTTCTTT.

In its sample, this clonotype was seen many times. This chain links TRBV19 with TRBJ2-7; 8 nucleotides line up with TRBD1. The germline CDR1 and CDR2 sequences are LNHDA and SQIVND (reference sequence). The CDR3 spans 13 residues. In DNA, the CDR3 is TGTGCGTCTGGACAGGGAAGCTCCTACGAGCAGTACTTC. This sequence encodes CASGQGSSYEQYF.

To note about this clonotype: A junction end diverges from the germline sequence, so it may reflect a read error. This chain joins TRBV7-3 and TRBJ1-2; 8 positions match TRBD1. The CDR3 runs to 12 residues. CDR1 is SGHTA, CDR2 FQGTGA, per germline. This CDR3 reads CASSATGVGYAF. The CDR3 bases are TGTGCCAGCAGCGCGACAGGGGTAGGCTACGCCTTC.

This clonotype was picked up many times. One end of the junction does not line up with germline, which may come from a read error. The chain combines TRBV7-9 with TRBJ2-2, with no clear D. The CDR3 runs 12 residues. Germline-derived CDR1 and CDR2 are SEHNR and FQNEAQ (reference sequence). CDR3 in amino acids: CASRLGSGELFF. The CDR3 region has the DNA TGTGCCAGCAGATTAGGGTCCGGGGAGCTGTTTTTT.

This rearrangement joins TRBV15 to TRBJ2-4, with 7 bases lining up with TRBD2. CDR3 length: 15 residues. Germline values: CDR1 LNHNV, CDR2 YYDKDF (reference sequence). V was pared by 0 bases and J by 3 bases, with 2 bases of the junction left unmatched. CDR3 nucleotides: TGTGCCACCAGCAGAGAGGGGGAGGGCAAAAACATTCAGTACTTC. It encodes CATSREGEGKNIQYF.

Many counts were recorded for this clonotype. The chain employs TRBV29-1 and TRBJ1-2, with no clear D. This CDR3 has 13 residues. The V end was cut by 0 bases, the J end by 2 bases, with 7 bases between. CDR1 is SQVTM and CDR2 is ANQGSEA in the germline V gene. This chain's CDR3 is CSVEDGSNYGYTF. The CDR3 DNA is TGCAGCGTTGAAGATGGATCGAACTATGGCTACACCTTC.

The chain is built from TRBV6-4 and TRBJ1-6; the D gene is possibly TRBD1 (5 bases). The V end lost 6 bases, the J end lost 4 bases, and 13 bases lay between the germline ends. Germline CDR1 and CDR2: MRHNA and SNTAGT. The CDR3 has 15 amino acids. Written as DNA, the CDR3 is TGTGCCAGCAGCGGCGGGGCGGCTTATAATTCACCCCTCCACTTT. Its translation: CASSGGAAYNSPLHF.

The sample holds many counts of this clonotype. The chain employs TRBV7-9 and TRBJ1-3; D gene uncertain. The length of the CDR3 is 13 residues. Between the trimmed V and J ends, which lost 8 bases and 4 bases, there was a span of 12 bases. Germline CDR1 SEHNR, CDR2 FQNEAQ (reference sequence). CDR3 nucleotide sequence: TGTGCCAGCCGGGCGGAAGCCGGAAACACCATATATTTT. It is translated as CASRAEAGNTIYF.

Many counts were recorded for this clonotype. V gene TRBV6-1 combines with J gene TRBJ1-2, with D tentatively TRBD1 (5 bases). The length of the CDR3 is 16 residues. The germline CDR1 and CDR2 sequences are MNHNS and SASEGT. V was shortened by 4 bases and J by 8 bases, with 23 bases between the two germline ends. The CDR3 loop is CASSAPTGERMRGYTF. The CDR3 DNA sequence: TGTGCCAGCAGTGCACCCACGGGGGAGAGAATGAGGGGCTACACCTTC.

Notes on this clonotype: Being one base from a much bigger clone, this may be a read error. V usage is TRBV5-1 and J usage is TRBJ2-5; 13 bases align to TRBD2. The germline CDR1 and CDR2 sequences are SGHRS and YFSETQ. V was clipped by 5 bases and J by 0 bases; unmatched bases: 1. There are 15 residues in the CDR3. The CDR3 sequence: CASRTSGGYQETQYF. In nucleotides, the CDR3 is TGCGCCAGCAGGACTAGCGGGGGGTACCAAGAGACCCAGTACTTC.

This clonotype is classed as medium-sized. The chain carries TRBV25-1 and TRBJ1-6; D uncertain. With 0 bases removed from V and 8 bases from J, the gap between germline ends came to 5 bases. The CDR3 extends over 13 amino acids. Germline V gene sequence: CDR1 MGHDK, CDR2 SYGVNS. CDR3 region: CASSEYPDSPLHF. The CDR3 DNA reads TGTGCCAGCAGTGAATACCCCGATTCACCCCTCCACTTT.

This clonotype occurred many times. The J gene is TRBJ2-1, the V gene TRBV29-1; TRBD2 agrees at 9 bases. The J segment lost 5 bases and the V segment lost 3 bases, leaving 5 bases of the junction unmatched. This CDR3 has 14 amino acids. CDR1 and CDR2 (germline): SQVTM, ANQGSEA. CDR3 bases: TGCAGCGTTGATGTAGCGGGAGACCACAATGAGCAGTTCTTC. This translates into CSVDVAGDHNEQFF.

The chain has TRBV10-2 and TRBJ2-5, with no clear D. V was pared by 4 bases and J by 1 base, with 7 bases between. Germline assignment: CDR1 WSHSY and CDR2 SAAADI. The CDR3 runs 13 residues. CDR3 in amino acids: CASSGQLQETQYF. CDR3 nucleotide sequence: TGCGCCAGCAGTGGACAACTCCAAGAGACCCAGTACTTC.

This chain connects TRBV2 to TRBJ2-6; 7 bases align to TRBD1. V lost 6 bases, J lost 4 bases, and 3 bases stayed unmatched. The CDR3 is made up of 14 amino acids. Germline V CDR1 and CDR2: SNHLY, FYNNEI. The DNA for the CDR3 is TGTGCCAGCAGACAGGGGTCCGGGGCCAACGTCCTGACTTTC. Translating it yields CASRQGSGANVLTF.

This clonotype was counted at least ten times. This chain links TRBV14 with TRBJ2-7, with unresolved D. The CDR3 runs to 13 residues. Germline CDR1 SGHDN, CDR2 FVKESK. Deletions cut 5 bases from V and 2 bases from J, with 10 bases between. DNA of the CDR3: TGTGCCAGCAGCTCACGGACGGCCTACGAGCAGTACTTC. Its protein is CASSSRTAYEQYF.

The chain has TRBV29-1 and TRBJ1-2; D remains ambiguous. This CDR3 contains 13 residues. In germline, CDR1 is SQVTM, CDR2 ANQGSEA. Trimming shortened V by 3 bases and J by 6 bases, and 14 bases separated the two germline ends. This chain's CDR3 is CSVDPGIYDGYTF. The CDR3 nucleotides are TGCAGCGTTGATCCGGGTATTTATGATGGCTACACCTTC.

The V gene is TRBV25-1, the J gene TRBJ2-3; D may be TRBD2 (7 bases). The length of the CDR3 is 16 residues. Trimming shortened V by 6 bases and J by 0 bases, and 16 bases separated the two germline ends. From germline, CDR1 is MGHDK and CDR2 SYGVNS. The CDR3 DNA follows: TGTGCCAGCAGCGTAACGGGGGGCGCCAGCACAGATACGCAGTATTTT. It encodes CASSVTGGASTDTQYF.

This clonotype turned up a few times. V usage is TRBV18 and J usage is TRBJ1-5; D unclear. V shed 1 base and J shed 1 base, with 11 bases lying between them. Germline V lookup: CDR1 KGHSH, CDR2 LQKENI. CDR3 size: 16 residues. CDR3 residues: CASSPRSLPSNQPQHF. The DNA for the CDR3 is TGTGCCAGCTCACCACGAAGCCTTCCAAGCAATCAGCCCCAGCATTTT.

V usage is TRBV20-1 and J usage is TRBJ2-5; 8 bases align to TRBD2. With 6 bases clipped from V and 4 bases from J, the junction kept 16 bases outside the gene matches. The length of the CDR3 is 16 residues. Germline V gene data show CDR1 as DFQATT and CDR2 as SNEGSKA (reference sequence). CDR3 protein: CSAPLSREGFGETQYF. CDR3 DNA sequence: TGCAGTGCCCCCCTTAGCCGGGAGGGCTTTGGAGAGACCCAGTACTTC.

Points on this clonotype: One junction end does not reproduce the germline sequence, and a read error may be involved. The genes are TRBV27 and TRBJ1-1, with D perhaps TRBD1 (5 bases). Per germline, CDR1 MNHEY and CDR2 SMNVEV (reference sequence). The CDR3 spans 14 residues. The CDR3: CASSLPGGNTKAFF. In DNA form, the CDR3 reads TGTGCCAGCAGTTTACCTGGGGGGAACACTAAAGCTTTCTTT.

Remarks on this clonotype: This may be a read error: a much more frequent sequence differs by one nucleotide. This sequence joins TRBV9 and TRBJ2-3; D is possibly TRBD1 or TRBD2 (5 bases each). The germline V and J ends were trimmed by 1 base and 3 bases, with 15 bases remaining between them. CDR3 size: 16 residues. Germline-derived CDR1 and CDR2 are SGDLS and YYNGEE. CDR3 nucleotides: TGTGCCAGCAGCGTACCTGGGACCCACCGGACAGATACGCAGTATTTT. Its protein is CASSVPGTHRTDTQYF.

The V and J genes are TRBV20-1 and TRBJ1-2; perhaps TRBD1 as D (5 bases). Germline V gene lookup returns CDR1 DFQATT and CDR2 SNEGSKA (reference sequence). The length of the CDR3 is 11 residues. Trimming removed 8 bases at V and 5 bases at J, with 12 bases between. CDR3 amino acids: CSTKGVYGYTF. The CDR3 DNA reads TGCAGTACGAAAGGGGTTTATGGCTACACCTTC.

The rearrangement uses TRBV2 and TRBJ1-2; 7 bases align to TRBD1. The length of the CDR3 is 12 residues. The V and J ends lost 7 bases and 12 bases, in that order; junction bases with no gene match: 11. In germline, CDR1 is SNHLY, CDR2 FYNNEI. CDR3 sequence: CASTEGQATHTF. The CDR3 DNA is TGTGCCAGCACCGAAGGACAGGCGACACACACCTTC.